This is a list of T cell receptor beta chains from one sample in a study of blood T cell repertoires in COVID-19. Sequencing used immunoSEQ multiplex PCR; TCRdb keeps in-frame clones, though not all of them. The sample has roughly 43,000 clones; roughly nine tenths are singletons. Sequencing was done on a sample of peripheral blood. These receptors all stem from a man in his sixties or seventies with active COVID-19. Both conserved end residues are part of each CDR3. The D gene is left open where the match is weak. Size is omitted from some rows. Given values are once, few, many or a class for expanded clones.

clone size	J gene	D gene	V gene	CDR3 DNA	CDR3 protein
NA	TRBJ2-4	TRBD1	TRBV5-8	TGTGCCAGCAGCTTTGCCCGGGACAGGGGGAACTTC	CASSFARDRGNF
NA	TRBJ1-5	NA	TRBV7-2	TGTGCCAGCAGCGCCCGGACAAGCCGTATGGGCAATCAGCCCCAGCATTTT	CASSARTSRMGNQPQHF
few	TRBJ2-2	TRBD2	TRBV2	TGTGCCAGCAGTGGCCAGCGGGGGACCGGGGAGCTGTTTTTT	CASSGQRGTGELFF
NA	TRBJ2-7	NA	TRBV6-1	TGTGCCAGCAGTGAATCGGTCAGGGCGCCTTACGAGCAGTACTTC	CASSESVRAPYEQYF
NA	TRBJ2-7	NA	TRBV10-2	TGCGCCAGCAGTGAGTCCAACGAGCAGTACTTC	CASSESNEQYF
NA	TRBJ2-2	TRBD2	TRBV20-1	TGCAGTGCTAGTGGACTAGCGGGGGGTACTGTGTCCCGGGAGCTGTTTTTT	CSASGLAGGTVSRELFF
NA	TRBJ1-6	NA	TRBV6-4	TGTGCCAGCAGCCAGAACAATAATTCACCCCTCCACTTT	CASSQNNNSPLHF
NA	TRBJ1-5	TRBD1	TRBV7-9	TGTGCCAGCAGCAGAGACAGGGGGCAAGGGTATAGCAATCAGCCCCAGCATTTT	CASSRDRGQGYSNQPQHF
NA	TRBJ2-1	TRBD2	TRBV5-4	TGTGCCAGCAGCGTTAGCGGGGTGACAGGTGAGCAGTTCTTC	CASSVSGVTGEQFF
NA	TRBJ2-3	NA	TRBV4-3	TGCGCCAGCAGCGGACAGAGAACAGATACGCAGTATTTT	CASSGQRTDTQYF
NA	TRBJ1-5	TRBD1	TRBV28	TGTGCCAGCAGCTTATATGGACAGGGGGCGAGTCAGCCCCAGCATTTT	CASSLYGQGASQPQHF
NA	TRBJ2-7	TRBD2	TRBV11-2	TGTGCCAGCAGCTTAGCGCTAGCGGTCGAGCAGTACTTC	CASSLALAVEQYF
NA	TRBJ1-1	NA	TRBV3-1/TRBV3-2	TGTGCCAGCACCGACGGGGGGCGAACTGAAGCTTTCTTT	CASTDGGRTEAFF
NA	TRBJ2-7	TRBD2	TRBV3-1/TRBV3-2	TGTGCCAGCAGTCCAAGCGGGGGAAGCTCCTACGAGCAGTACTTC	CASSPSGGSSYEQYF
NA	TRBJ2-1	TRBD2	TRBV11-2	TGTGCCAGCAGCTTCCGGGGGGGCGGTAATTACAATGAGCAGTTCTTC	CASSFRGGGNYNEQFF
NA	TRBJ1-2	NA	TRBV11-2	TGTGCCAGCAGCTTAGTCCGGGGTGGAGGCTACACCTTC	CASSLVRGGGYTF
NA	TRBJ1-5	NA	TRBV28	TGTGCCAGCAGTTTATCCACCGGGGGGCAGCCCCAGCATTTT	CASSLSTGGQPQHF
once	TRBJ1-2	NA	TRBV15	TGTGCCACCAGCCTGGACCGGGGGATAGCTAACTATGGCTACACCTTC	CATSLDRGIANYGYTF
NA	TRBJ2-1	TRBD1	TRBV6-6	TGTGCCAGCAGAGACGCGGCCGGGACAGGTAACAATGAGCAGTTCTTC	CASRDAAGTGNNEQFF
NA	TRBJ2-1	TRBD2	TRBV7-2	TGTGCCAGCAGCTTAGATCGACTAGCGGGGGTTAACAATGAGCAGTTCTTC	CASSLDRLAGVNNEQFF
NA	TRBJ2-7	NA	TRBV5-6	TGTGCCAGCAGCCACTCCTACGAGCAGTACTTC	CASSHSYEQYF
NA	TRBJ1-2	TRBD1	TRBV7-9	TGTGCCAGCAGTTCCGGACAGGGGGTTGCATATGGCTACACCTTC	CASSSGQGVAYGYTF
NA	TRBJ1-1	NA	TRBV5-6	TGTGCCAGCAGCTTGGGAGGATTCACTGAAGCTTTCTTT	CASSLGGFTEAFF
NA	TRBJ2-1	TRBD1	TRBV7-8	TGTGCCAGCAGCCCGGGGGCCGGGACAGGGGGGACAAATGAGCAGTTCTTC	CASSPGAGTGGTNEQFF
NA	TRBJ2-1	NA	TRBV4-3	TGCGCCAGCAGTCCCGTCGCCCTCCTGCTAGATGAGCAGTTCTTC	CASSPVALLLDEQFF
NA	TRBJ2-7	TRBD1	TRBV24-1	TGTGCCTCGGACAGGGGACTTAGCTCCTACGAGCAGTACTTC	CASDRGLSSYEQYF
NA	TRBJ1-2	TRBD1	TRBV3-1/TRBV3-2	TGTGCCAGCAGCCAAAGGGGTAAGGGGGCTTATGGCTACACCTTC	CASSQRGKGAYGYTF
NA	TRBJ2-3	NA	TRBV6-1	TGTGCCAGCAGTGAACTCCTCCGGGATACGCAGTATTTT	CASSELLRDTQYF
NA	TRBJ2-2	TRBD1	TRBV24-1	TGTGCCACCAGTGAGGGGGACAGATCGAACACCGGGGAGCTGTTTTTT	CATSEGDRSNTGELFF
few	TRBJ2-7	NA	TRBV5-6	TGTGCCAGCAGCGCCCTAGGATACGGGGGTTCCTACGAGCAGTACTTC	CASSALGYGGSYEQYF
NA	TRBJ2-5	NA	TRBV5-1	TGCGCCAGCAGCTTGAGCGGCGGGGGCTACCAAGAGACCCAGTACTTC	CASSLSGGGYQETQYF
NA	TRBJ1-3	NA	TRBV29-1	TGCAGCGTTGAAGATCAGATCTCTGGAAACACCATATATTTT	CSVEDQISGNTIYF
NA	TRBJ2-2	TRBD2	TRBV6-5	TGTGCCAGCAGTTACAGCCGGGACTACGGGGAGCTGTTTTTT	CASSYSRDYGELFF
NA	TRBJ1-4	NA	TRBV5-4	TGTGCCAGCACCAGGGAGGGAACTAATGAAAAACTGTTTTTT	CASTREGTNEKLFF
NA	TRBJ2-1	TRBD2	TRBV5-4	TGTGCCAGCAGCTTGGGGACTAGCGGGGGAAGGAATGAGCAGTTCTTC	CASSLGTSGGRNEQFF
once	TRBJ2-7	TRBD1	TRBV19	TGTGCCACGTCCCGGGACAGGTACGAGCAGTACTTC	CATSRDRYEQYF
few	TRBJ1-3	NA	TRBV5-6	TGTGCCAGCAGCTTGCCCGGGGGTGGAAACACCATATATTTT	CASSLPGGGNTIYF
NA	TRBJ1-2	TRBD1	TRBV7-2	TGTGCCAGCATTCCCACAGGGGGCTCTGGCTACACCTTC	CASIPTGGSGYTF
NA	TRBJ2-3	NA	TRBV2	TGTGCCAGCAGTGGAGAGCACCCTAGCACAGATACGCAGTATTTT	CASSGEHPSTDTQYF
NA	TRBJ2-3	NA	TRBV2	TGTGCCAGCAGCTTTCTTCGCGGGGCGGGCACAGATACGCAGTATTTT	CASSFLRGAGTDTQYF
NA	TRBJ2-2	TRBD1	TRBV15	TGTGCCACCAGCCGGGACAGGACCACCGGGGAGCTGTTTTTT	CATSRDRTTGELFF
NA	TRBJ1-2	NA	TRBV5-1	TGCGCCAGCAGCTTAGACACAGAGGGCTACACCTTC	CASSLDTEGYTF
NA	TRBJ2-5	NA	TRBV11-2	TGTGCCAGCAGCTTAGGGAGGGGCACCCTCCAAGAGACCCAGTACTTC	CASSLGRGTLQETQYF
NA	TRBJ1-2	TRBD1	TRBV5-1	TGCGCCAGCAGCTTGTCTGCGGGGAAGGGGGCGGATGGCTACACCTTC	CASSLSAGKGADGYTF
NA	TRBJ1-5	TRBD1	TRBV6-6	TGTGCCAGCAGCGGGACAGTTGTTAGCAATCAGCCCCAGCATTTT	CASSGTVVSNQPQHF
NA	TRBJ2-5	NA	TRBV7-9	TGTGCCAGCAGCTTAGCCCTACAAGAGACCCAGTACTTC	CASSLALQETQYF
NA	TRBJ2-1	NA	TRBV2	TGTGCCAGCAAGAGGGCAGCCAATGAGCAGTTCTTC	CASKRAANEQFF
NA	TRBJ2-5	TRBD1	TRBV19	TGTGCCAGTAGTATTGTGGGACAGCAAGAGACCCAGTACTTC	CASSIVGQQETQYF